This is a list of T cell receptor beta chains from one sample in a study of cytomegalovirus exposure and HLA in healthy donors. The method was immunoSEQ multiplex PCR; TCRdb's version includes in-frame clones alone and lacks a portion of them. The sample records about 140,000 clones, more than 75% being singletons. Sequencing was carried out using PBMCs. The receptors were gathered from a woman aged 45-65 years in good health and CMV-seropositive. Both conserved end residues are part of each CDR3. A D gene is named only where the DNA matches it firmly. Clone size is not always given. Where it is, it says once, few, many or a class for expanded clones.

d_call j_call clone_size v_call cdr3_aa cdr3_nt
. TRBJ2-2 . TRBV7-9 CASSYITGELFF TGTGCCAGCAGCTATATTACCGGGGAGCTGTTTTTT
TRBD2 TRBJ2-2 . TRBV11-1 CASSENLAGLNTGELFF TGTGCCAGCAGCGAAAATTTAGCGGGCCTCAACACCGGGGAGCTGTTTTTT
. TRBJ2-1 . TRBV6-6 CASSYQNSYNEQFF TGTGCCAGCAGTTACCAGAACTCCTACAATGAGCAGTTCTTC
TRBD1 TRBJ1-5 . TRBV30 CAWGQGNQPQHF TGTGCCTGGGGACAGGGAAATCAGCCCCAGCATTTT
TRBD1 TRBJ2-3 few TRBV29-1 CSVSGQDTDTQYF TGCAGCGTTTCGGGACAGGACACAGATACGCAGTATTTT
TRBD2 TRBJ2-3 . TRBV7-7 CASSLGTRGDTQYF TGTGCTAGCAGCTTAGGGACTAGAGGGGATACGCAGTATTTT
TRBD1 TRBJ1-5 . TRBV5-1 CASSPGAGGEEPQHF TGCGCCAGCAGTCCAGGGGCAGGGGGCGAGGAGCCCCAGCATTTT
. TRBJ1-1 . TRBV30 CAWREMGGTEAFF TGTGCCTGGAGGGAAATGGGGGGGACTGAAGCTTTCTTT
. TRBJ1-6 . TRBV7-3 CASSLTGGSSYNSPLHF TGTGCCAGCAGCCTGACCGGGGGGAGCTCCTATAATTCACCCCTCCACTTT
. TRBJ1-1 . TRBV7-3 CASSPQGGIGTEAFF TGTGCCAGCAGCCCCCAGGGTGGGATAGGCACTGAAGCTTTCTTT
. TRBJ2-1 . TRBV7-9 CASSSFQSEQFF TGTGCCAGCAGCTCATTTCAGTCTGAGCAGTTCTTC
TRBD2 TRBJ2-2 medium-sized TRBV6-4 CASSDSGGDTGELFF TGTGCCAGCAGTGACAGCGGGGGGGACACCGGGGAGCTGTTTTTT
TRBD1 TRBJ1-1 . TRBV5-4 CASSPPTGQTEAFF TGTGCCAGCAGCCCCCCGACAGGGCAGACTGAAGCTTTCTTT
. TRBJ1-2 . TRBV7-2 CASSLQGPGGLDGYTF TGTGCCAGCAGCTTACAGGGCCCTGGAGGGCTGGATGGCTACACCTTC
. TRBJ1-4 few TRBV2 CASSERGSEKLFF TGTGCCAGCAGTGAGCGAGGGAGCGAAAAACTGTTTTTT
TRBD2 TRBJ2-7 . TRBV18 CASSHTSGGLYEQYF TGTGCCAGCTCACATACTAGCGGGGGGTTGTACGAGCAGTACTTC
. TRBJ1-1 . TRBV5-1 CASSRSRGNTEAFF TGCGCCAGCAGCAGGTCGCGAGGGAACACTGAAGCTTTCTTT
. TRBJ2-7 . TRBV13 CASSISGAGSYEQYF TGTGCCAGCAGCATAAGTGGTGCAGGGTCCTACGAGCAGTACTTC
TRBD2 TRBJ2-1 . TRBV9 CASAGTSGRYNEQFF TGTGCCAGCGCGGGGACTAGCGGGAGATACAATGAGCAGTTCTTC
TRBD1 TRBJ1-4 . TRBV10-3 CAISESGRGLRTDEKLFF TGTGCCATCAGTGAGTCAGGCAGGGGGCTCAGGACGGATGAAAAACTGTTTTTT
TRBD2 TRBJ2-3 few TRBV9 CASCPSGFTDTQYF TGTGCCAGCTGCCCTAGCGGCTTCACAGATACGCAGTATTTT
. TRBJ1-2 . TRBV19 CASMGGIYGYTF TGTGCCAGTATGGGAGGAATCTATGGCTACACCTTC
TRBD1 TRBJ1-2 . TRBV7-2 CASSRPRGLGGYTF TGTGCCAGCAGCCGACCCAGGGGGTTAGGAGGCTACACCTTC
TRBD2 TRBJ2-7 . TRBV7-9 CASSLGILAGSYEQYF TGTGCCAGCAGCTTAGGAATTCTAGCGGGCTCCTACGAGCAGTACTTC
. TRBJ2-1 . TRBV28 CASSLDQGGGQFF TGTGCCAGCAGTTTAGACCAGGGCGGTGGGCAGTTCTTC
TRBD2 TRBJ2-5 . TRBV2 CASKTGLAGETQYF TGTGCCAGCAAAACGGGACTAGCGGGAGAGACCCAGTACTTC
. TRBJ1-3 . TRBV4-1 CASSQDSVTIYF TGCGCCAGCAGCCAAGATTCCGTCACCATATATTTT
. TRBJ2-5 . TRBV27 CASSLWIGGVETQYF TGTGCCAGCAGTTTATGGATAGGGGGAGTAGAGACCCAGTACTTC
TRBD2 TRBJ2-5 . TRBV30 CARRIAGQETQYF TGTGCCCGACGAATAGCGGGTCAAGAGACCCAGTACTTC
TRBD1 TRBJ1-1 . TRBV7-9 CSSSFTTGGADLAFF TGTTCCAGCAGCTTTACTACAGGGGGCGCGGATCTAGCTTTCTTT
. TRBJ1-5 . TRBV19 CASSIRGNSNQPQHF TGTGCCAGTAGTATTAGAGGTAATAGCAATCAGCCCCAGCATTTT
. TRBJ2-1 . TRBV7-8 CASSLVAGRLSYNEQFF TGTGCCAGCAGCCTAGTGGCGGGGAGGCTCTCCTACAATGAGCAGTTCTTC
. TRBJ2-2 . TRBV6-1 CASSEPLTLLDRNTGELFF TGTGCCAGCAGTGAACCCCTTACTCTACTAGACCGGAACACCGGGGAGCTGTTTTTT
TRBD1 TRBJ1-5 . TRBV27 CASSLRTGNQPQHF TGTGCCAGCAGTTTGCGGACAGGGAATCAGCCCCAGCATTTT
TRBD1 TRBJ2-7 . TRBV5-1 CASSTTGGPSYEQYF TGCGCCAGCAGCACTACAGGGGGTCCATCCTACGAGCAGTACTTC
TRBD1 TRBJ2-5 . TRBV5-4 CASSGDRGVETQYF TGTGCCAGCAGCGGCGACAGGGGGGTCGAGACCCAGTACTTC
TRBD2 TRBJ2-5 . TRBV7-3 CASSLAGGWETQYF TGTGCCAGCAGCTTAGCGGGAGGATGGGAGACCCAGTACTTC
TRBD1 TRBJ1-2 . TRBV2 CASSEFGTGDYGYTF TGTGCCAGCAGTGAATTTGGGACAGGGGACTATGGCTACACCTTC
. TRBJ2-1 . TRBV9 CASGEEYNEQFF TGTGCCAGCGGGGAGGAATACAATGAGCAGTTCTTC
. TRBJ1-2 few TRBV6-4 CASSEFRRGVGDYGYTF TGTGCCAGCAGTGAATTTAGGAGGGGTGTGGGTGACTATGGCTACACCTTC
TRBD2 TRBJ2-1 . TRBV5-4 CASQVAGGQVEQFF TGTGCCAGCCAAGTGGCGGGAGGGCAGGTTGAGCAGTTCTTC
. TRBJ1-1 . TRBV5-1 CASSLGGEGNTEAFF TGCGCCAGCAGCTTGGGGGGCGAAGGGAACACTGAAGCTTTCTTT
. TRBJ2-3 . TRBV6-5 CASRGGMGTDTQYF TGTGCCAGCAGGGGAGGAATGGGCACAGATACGCAGTATTTT
TRBD1 TRBJ1-5 once TRBV2 CASSDTGQSNQPQHF TGTGCCAGCAGTGATACGGGACAGAGCAATCAGCCCCAGCATTTT
. TRBJ2-7 . TRBV4-2 CASGGAGGYEQYF TGTGCCAGCGGCGGGGCAGGGGGTTACGAGCAGTACTTC
TRBD2 TRBJ2-7 once TRBV11-2 CASSFGTSGPYEQYF TGTGCCAGCAGCTTCGGGACTAGCGGCCCCTACGAGCAGTACTTC
. TRBJ1-4 . TRBV5-8 CASSFQGNSYEKLFF TGTGCCAGCAGCTTCCAGGGGAACTCGTATGAAAAACTGTTTTTT
TRBD1 TRBJ2-3 . TRBV6-5 CASSYRDREGPDTQYF TGTGCCAGCAGTTACCGGGACAGGGAAGGCCCAGATACGCAGTATTTT
. TRBJ2-1 . TRBV28 CASSFETPREQFF TGTGCCAGCAGTTTCGAGACTCCCCGGGAGCAGTTCTTC
. TRBJ1-2 few TRBV7-8 CASSSPPEANYGYTF TGTGCCAGCAGCTCCCCCCCCGAGGCTAACTATGGCTACACCTTC
TRBD2 TRBJ2-2 . TRBV7-3 CASSPHSSGGNTGELFF TGTGCCAGCAGTCCCCACTCTAGCGGGGGGAACACCGGGGAGCTGTTTTTT
TRBD1 TRBJ1-1 . TRBV7-8 CASSQTGAEAFF TGTGCCAGCAGCCAGACAGGGGCTGAAGCTTTCTTT
. TRBJ2-1 . TRBV12-1 CASSLGAGTGGEGSYNEQFF TGTGCCAGCAGCTTGGGGGCCGGGACAGGGGGCGAAGGCTCCTACAATGAGCAGTTCTTC
TRBD1 TRBJ1-5 . TRBV15 CATSRDRPGQVGGNQPQHF TGTGCCACCAGCAGAGATCGACCGGGACAGGTAGGGGGCAATCAGCCCCAGCATTTT
. TRBJ1-6 few TRBV7-2 CASSSRSGYNSPLHF TGTGCCAGCAGCTCCAGATCAGGTTATAATTCACCCCTCCACTTT